A single T cell receptor (beta chain) is shown here with its context. Its antigen remains unknown. TCRdb reprocessed the 5' RACE reads, keeping one entry per CDR3 protein, no DNA. In all, the sample yields some 450,000 distinct CDR3 sequences. This sample was taken from a study of T cells expressing NK-cell markers. Regarding the study as a whole: Of the CD8+ T cells in about 6 donors, 1.0-7.0% belonged to dominant NKG2C+ clonotypes. Dominance of the CD3+CD56-NKG2C+ fraction by these clonotypes also held in four donors. HCMV specificity of the expanded NKG2C+ T cell clones stayed unclear.

The CDR3 has 15 residues. CDR1 is SGHTA and CDR2 is FQGNSA in the germline V gene. V usage is TRBV7-2 and J usage is TRBJ1-3; checking the TCRdb D call of TRBD1 is not possible without DNA. The sample consisted of blood T cells: a sorted CD56 or NKG2C T cell subset, CD4+ or CD8+ T cells, or bulk PBMC T cells (not recorded which). The receptor comes from a woman between 18 and 70 years old in good health. The CDR3 sequence: CASSPGPGQGYTIYF. The full variable domain, completed using reference TRBV7-2 and TRBJ1-3, is GAGVSQSPSNKVTEKGKDVELRCDPISGHTALYWYRQSLGQGLEFLIYFQGNSAPDKSGLPSDRFSAERTGGSVSTLTIQRTQQEDSAVYLCASSPGPGQGYTIYFGEGSWLTVV.